Presented here are 23 T cell receptor beta chains from one specimen sequenced in a study of T cells in Graves' hyperthyroidism and ophthalmopathy. Researchers amplified the TCR beta CDR3 regions from RNA transcripts. Initially, a first-round RT-PCR of the TCR CDR3 employed the HTBI primer set. In TCRdb, the multiplex PCR reads were re-called with MiXCR into one record per CDR3 protein. Counted here are some 270,000 distinct CDR3 sequences, 10% to 15% occurring once; the ten biggest clones make up 7.8%. Sample: blood. Receptor source: a woman in her 30s with Graves' hyperthyroidism that later progressed to Graves' ophthalmopathy.

This clonotype was counted ten times or more. The CDR3 bases are TGTGCCAGCAGCCAATCTTCGGAGAGCACTGAAGCTTTCTTT. Amino acid sequence: CASSQSSESTEAFF. This sequence joins TRBV7-9 and TRBJ1-1; D unclear. The germline V gene has CDR1 SEHNR and CDR2 FQNEAQ (reference sequence). The CDR3 is 14 residues long. The V gene lost 5 bases and the J gene lost 4 bases, with 14 bases spanning the gap.

V gene TRBV18 combines with J gene TRBJ2-3, with a weak D call TRBD2 (6 bases). In germline, CDR1 is KGHSH, CDR2 LQKENI. The length of the CDR3 is 15 residues. The germline V and J ends were trimmed by 1 base and 5 bases, with 13 bases remaining between them. The CDR3 nucleotides are TGTGCCAGCTCACCACGGGGGACTTTGATAGATACGCAGTATTTT. It codes for CASSPRGTLIDTQYF. The full variable domain, rest sourced from reference TRBV18 and TRBJ2-3, is NAGVMQNPRHLVRRRGQEARLRCSPMKGHSHVYWYRQLPEEGLKFMVYLQKENIIDESGMPKERFSAEFPKEGPSILRIQQVVRGDSAAYFCASSPRGTLIDTQYFGPGTRLTVL.

The chain uses TRBV20-1 and TRBJ1-1; D is uncertain. V was pared by 6 bases and J by 6 bases, with 8 bases between. The CDR3 totals 10 residues. Germline loops: CDR1 DFQATT, CDR2 SNEGSKA (reference sequence). The CDR3 protein is CSANPAEAFF. Written as DNA, the CDR3 is TGCAGTGCCAATCCCGCTGAAGCTTTCTTT.

The table lists this clonotype with many counts. The chain joins TRBV7-2 to TRBJ1-4, with D possibly matching TRBD1 (5 bases). The germline gives CDR1 SGHTA, CDR2 FQGNSA. The CDR3 runs to 15 residues. V was shortened by 5 bases and J by 5 bases, with 15 bases between the two germline ends. The CDR3 loop is CASSPGGRLNEKLFF. DNA of the CDR3: TGTGCCAGCAGCCCGGGGGGAAGGCTCAATGAAAAACTGTTTTTT.

Ten or more counts support this clonotype. The chain links TRBV2 to TRBJ2-7; TRBD2 aligns across 7 bases. In germline, CDR1 is SNHLY, CDR2 FYNNEI. CDR3 length equals 14 residues. V shed 11 bases and J 0 bases; nucleotides not matched to a gene: 10. The CDR3 nucleotides read TGTGCCTCTAGGGAGGGTTCTAGCTCCTACGAGCAGTACTTC. Its protein is CASREGSSSYEQYF.

This clonotype is labeled medium-sized. The chain joins TRBV2 to TRBJ2-5; the D gene is possibly TRBD1 (6 bases). The CDR3 has 14 amino acids. Germline V gene lookup returns CDR1 SNHLY and CDR2 FYNNEI. Trimming removed 6 bases from V and 3 bases from J, with 14 bases in between. As DNA, the CDR3 is TGTGCCAGCAGGGAGGCGGACAGAAAAGAGACCCAGTACTTC. It translates to CASREADRKETQYF. Full variable domain (missing parts from reference TRBV2 and TRBJ2-5): EPEVTQTPSHQVTQMGQEVILRCVPISNHLYFYWYRQILGQKVEFLVSFYNNEISEKSEIFDDQFSVERPDGSNFTLKIRSTKLEDSAMYFCASREADRKETQYFGPGTRLLVL.

V and J are TRBV4-3 and TRBJ2-7, with D perhaps matching TRBD2 (6 bases). The germline V gene encodes CDR1 LGHNA and CDR2 YSLEER. CDR3 length: 13 residues. V lost 8 bases and J lost 6, with 17 bases in between. CDR3 bases: TGCGCCAGCGCCCTCACCCAGGGAGGCGAGCAGTACTTC. Translation: CASALTQGGEQYF.

This clonotype occurred a few times. This chain uses TRBV5-4 with TRBJ2-3; D is possibly TRBD1 (5 bases). The CDR3 extends over 15 amino acids. Trimming cost V 0 bases and J 3 bases, with 11 bases left between them. The germline gives CDR1 SGHNT, CDR2 YYREEE (reference sequence). CDR3: CASSLELGRTDTQYF. CDR3 nucleotides: TGTGCCAGCAGCTTGGAATTGGGGCGGACAGATACGCAGTATTTT.

This clonotype was counted many times. The rearrangement links TRBV4-3 to TRBJ2-5; a weak D match, TRBD2 (5 bases). Trimming stripped 1 base from V and 1 base from J, with 16 bases between. Germline CDR1 is LGHNA and CDR2 is YSLEER. The CDR3 is 17 amino acids. The CDR3 DNA reads TGCGCCAGCAGCCAAGGAATCGGGGTCATTGGCCAAGAGACCCAGTACTTC. Amino acids: CASSQGIGVIGQETQYF.

In its sample, this clonotype was seen many times. The chain couples TRBV2 to TRBJ2-3; the match to TRBD1 covers 8 bases. The CDR3 extends over 14 amino acids. V lost 8 bases to trimming and J lost 4 bases; unmatched junction nucleotides: 8. Germline V CDR1 and CDR2: SNHLY, FYNNEI. The CDR3: CASLEGRGPDTQYF. The CDR3 nucleotides are TGTGCCAGCCTGGAGGGCAGGGGGCCAGATACGCAGTATTTT.

This clonotype came up many times. This rearrangement joins TRBV15 to TRBJ2-7, with D unresolved. The germline V and J ends were trimmed by 0 bases and 5 bases, with 11 bases remaining between them. Per the germline V gene, CDR1 is LNHNV and CDR2 is YYDKDF (reference sequence). The CDR3 sequence is 14 residues long. CDR3 sequence: CATSRDFATNEQYF. The CDR3 DNA reads TGTGCCACCAGCAGAGATTTCGCTACTAACGAGCAGTACTTC.

This clonotype was counted many times. The chain has TRBV7-9 and TRBJ1-1, with 7 positions matching TRBD1. The CDR3 has 13 residues. V shed 5 bases, J shed 4 bases, and the junction held 4 bases outside the gene matches. In germline, CDR1 is SEHNR, CDR2 FQNEAQ (reference sequence). Here the CDR3 DNA reads TGTGCCAGCAGCCTAGACAGGGCCACTGAAGCTTTCTTT. Translation gives CASSLDRATEAFF.

The V call is TRBV11-2, the J call TRBJ1-1; D might be TRBD1 (5 bases). V dropped 8 bases and J dropped 5 bases, with 18 bases sitting between them. CDR1 and CDR2 from the germline V gene are SGHAT and FQNNGV. The CDR3 covers 14 residues. The CDR3, as DNA: TGTGCCAGCTCACCCCCCCCCCGGGGGACTGAAGCTTTCTTT. It encodes CASSPPPRGTEAFF.

This clonotype was seen ten or more times. The chain uses TRBV12-3 or TRBV12-4 and TRBJ1-4; the match to TRBD1 covers 10 bases. The CDR3 has 14 amino acids. V lost 3 bases, J lost 7 bases, and 2 bases stayed unmatched. The CDR3 region is CASSFGTGVEKLFF. CDR3 DNA: TGTGCCAGCAGTTTTGGGACAGGGGTTGAAAAACTGTTTTTT.

This clonotype occurred many times. The chain carries TRBV2 and TRBJ1-6; D gene ambiguous. This CDR3 contains 15 residues. The ends were cut back, 2 bases at V and 0 bases at J, with 5 bases in the middle. CDR1 SNHLY and CDR2 FYNNEI come from the germline V gene. The CDR3 sequence: CASSERSSYNSPLHF. The CDR3 DNA reads TGTGCCAGCAGTGAACGGAGCTCCTATAATTCACCCCTCCACTTT.

The gene calls are TRBV7-3 and TRBJ1-1, with D perhaps matching TRBD1 (6 bases). The CDR3 is 13 amino acids. Deletions cut 4 bases from V and 5 bases from J, with 11 bases between. Germline lookup yields CDR1 SGHTA and CDR2 FQGTGA. Here the CDR3 reads CASSSRRGTEAFF. The CDR3 nucleotides are TGTGCCAGCAGCTCCCGCAGGGGTACTGAAGCTTTCTTT.

This clonotype appeared a few times. The genes are TRBV29-1 and TRBJ2-5, with D possibly being TRBD2 (7 bases). Germline V gene lookup returns CDR1 SQVTM and CDR2 ANQGSEA. Trimming took 7 bases from V and 3 from J, leaving 15 bases between them. The CDR3 is 13 residues long. As DNA, the CDR3 is TGCAGCGCTGAGGGAGGGGGAGAAGAGACCCAGTACTTC. Amino acid sequence: CSAEGGGEETQYF.

This chain connects TRBV6-2 or TRBV6-3 to TRBJ2-2, with D possibly being TRBD1 or TRBD2 (5 bases each). The germline CDR1 and CDR2 sequences are MNHEY and SVGEGT. V was trimmed by 8 bases and J by 5 bases, leaving 18 bases between them. This CDR3 spans 15 amino acids. The CDR3 loop reads CASVSGQGRTGELFF. CDR3 DNA: TGTGCCAGCGTTTCAGGCCAGGGACGGACCGGGGAGCTGTTTTTT.

This clonotype was detected ten times or more. The V call is TRBV12-3 or TRBV12-4, the J call TRBJ2-5; 7 nucleotides agree with TRBD2. CDR3 length: 17 residues. The trim removed 5 bases at V and 4 bases at J, leaving 16 bases unmatched. The CDR3 protein is CASSPVVVGRTRETQYF. DNA of the CDR3: TGTGCCAGCAGTCCGGTGGTTGTCGGGAGGACGCGAGAGACCCAGTACTTC.

The table lists this clonotype with many counts. The chain has TRBV6-2 or TRBV6-3 and TRBJ1-5, with D perhaps TRBD1 (5 bases). The CDR3 loop spans 13 amino acids. Trimming pared 6 bases from V and 7 bases from J, leaving 13 bases between. Germline V lookup: CDR1 MNHEY, CDR2 SVGEGT. The CDR3 nucleotides are TGTGCCAGCAGCCCCCAGGAGGGGCAGCCCCAGCATTTT. It codes for CASSPQEGQPQHF.

This clonotype was observed a handful of times. The chain couples TRBV4-2 to TRBJ1-1; TRBD1 aligns across 7 bases. The V segment lost 0 bases and the J segment 3 bases; nucleotides outside the gene matches: 13. Germline assignment: CDR1 LGHNA and CDR2 YNFKEQ. The CDR3 totals 18 residues. The chain's CDR3 is CASSQDEGQRAGDTEAFF. The CDR3 DNA is TGTGCCAGCAGCCAAGATGAGGGACAGAGGGCGGGGGACACTGAAGCTTTCTTT.

Many counts were recorded for this clonotype. The rearrangement joins TRBV7-9 to TRBJ1-2, with D unresolved. The ends were cut back, 1 base at V and 5 bases at J, with 17 bases in the middle. The CDR3 covers 16 residues. Germline CDR1 is SEHNR and CDR2 is FQNEAQ (reference sequence). CDR3 region: CASSLVPDRHPYGYTF. CDR3 in DNA: TGTGCCAGCAGCTTAGTCCCGGACCGGCACCCTTATGGCTACACCTTC.

The chain couples TRBV4-1 to TRBJ2-3; D is uncertain. V shed 0 bases and J shed 3 bases, with 10 bases lying between them. The CDR3 has 15 residues. Germline V gene data show CDR1 as MGHRA and CDR2 as YSYEKL. The CDR3 spells CASSQENRRTDTQYF. The CDR3 DNA sequence: TGCGCCAGCAGCCAAGAGAATCGGAGAACAGATACGCAGTATTTT.